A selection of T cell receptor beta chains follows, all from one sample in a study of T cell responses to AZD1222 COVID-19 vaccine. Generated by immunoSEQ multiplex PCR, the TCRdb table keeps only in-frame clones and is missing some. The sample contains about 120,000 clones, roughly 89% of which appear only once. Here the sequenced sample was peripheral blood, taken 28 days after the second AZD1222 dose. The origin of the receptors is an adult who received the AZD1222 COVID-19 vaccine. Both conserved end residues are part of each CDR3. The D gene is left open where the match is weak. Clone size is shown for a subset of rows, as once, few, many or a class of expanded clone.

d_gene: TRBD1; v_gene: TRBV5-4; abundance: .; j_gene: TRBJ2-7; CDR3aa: CASTLRTGGSYEQYF; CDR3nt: TGTGCCAGCACGCTCCGGACAGGGGGGTCCTACGAGCAGTACTTC
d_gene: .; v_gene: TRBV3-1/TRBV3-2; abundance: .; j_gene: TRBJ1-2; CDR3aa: CASSQAGPLVYGYTF; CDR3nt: TGTGCCAGCAGCCAAGCAGGGCCTCTTGTCTATGGCTACACCTTC
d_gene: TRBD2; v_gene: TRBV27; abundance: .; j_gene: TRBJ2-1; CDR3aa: CASSLRPGTSSGKRFF; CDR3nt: TGTGCCAGCAGTTTAAGGCCGGGGACTAGCTCCGGAAAGCGGTTCTTC
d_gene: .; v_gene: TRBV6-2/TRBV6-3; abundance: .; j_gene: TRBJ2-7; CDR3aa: CASSYDPLYEQYF; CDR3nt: TGTGCCAGCAGTTACGACCCTCTCTACGAGCAGTACTTC
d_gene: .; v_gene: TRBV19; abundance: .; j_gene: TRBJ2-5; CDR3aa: CASSDSRGQRTQYF; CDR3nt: TGTGCCAGTAGTGACTCCAGGGGTCAGCGGACCCAGTACTTC
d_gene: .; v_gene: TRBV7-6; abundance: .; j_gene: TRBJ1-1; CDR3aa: CASSLVRNTEAFF; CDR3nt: TGTGCCAGCAGCTTAGTGAGGAACACTGAAGCTTTCTTT
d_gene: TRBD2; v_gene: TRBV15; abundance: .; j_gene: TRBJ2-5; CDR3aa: CATSRDLASGGGETQYF; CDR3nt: TGTGCCACCAGCAGAGATTTGGCCAGCGGGGGCGGTGAGACCCAGTACTTC
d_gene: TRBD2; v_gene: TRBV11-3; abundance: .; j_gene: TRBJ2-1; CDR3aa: CASSSGIAGYNEQFF; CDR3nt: TGTGCCAGCAGCTCCGGGATAGCGGGGTACAATGAGCAGTTCTTC
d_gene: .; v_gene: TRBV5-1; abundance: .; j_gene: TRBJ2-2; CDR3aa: CASSLGPQFTGELFF; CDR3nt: TGCGCCAGCAGCTTGGGACCCCAGTTTACCGGGGAGCTGTTTTTT
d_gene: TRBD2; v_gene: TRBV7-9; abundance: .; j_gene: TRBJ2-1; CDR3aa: CASLPSGGIYNEQFF; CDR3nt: TGTGCCAGCCTCCCTTCGGGAGGGATCTACAATGAGCAGTTCTTC
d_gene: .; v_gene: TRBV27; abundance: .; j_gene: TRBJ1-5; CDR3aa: CASSLWFGQPQHF; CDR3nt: TGTGCCAGCAGTTTATGGTTCGGGCAGCCCCAGCATTTT
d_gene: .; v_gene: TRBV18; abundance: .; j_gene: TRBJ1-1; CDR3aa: CASSPAGNFEAFF; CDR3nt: TGTGCCAGCTCACCAGCGGGGAATTTTGAAGCTTTCTTT
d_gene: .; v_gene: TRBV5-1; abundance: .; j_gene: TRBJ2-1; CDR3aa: CASSLRADYNEQFF; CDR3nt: TGCGCCAGCAGCTTGCGGGCAGATTACAATGAGCAGTTCTTC
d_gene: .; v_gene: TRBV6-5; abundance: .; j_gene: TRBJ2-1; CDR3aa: CASSYSRREQFF; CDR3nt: TGTGCCAGCAGTTACAGCAGGAGAGAGCAGTTCTTC
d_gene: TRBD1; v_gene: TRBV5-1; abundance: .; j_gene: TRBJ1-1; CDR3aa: CASSSKTGGSTEAFF; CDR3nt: TGCGCCAGCAGCTCCAAAACAGGGGGTAGCACTGAAGCTTTCTTT
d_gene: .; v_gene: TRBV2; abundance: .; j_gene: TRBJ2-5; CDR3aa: CANGLMQETQYF; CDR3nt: TGTGCCAACGGACTTATGCAAGAGACCCAGTACTTC
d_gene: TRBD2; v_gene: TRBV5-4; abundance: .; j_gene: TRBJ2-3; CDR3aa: CASSLGPGGTTDTQYF; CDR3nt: TGTGCCAGCAGCTTGGGGCCGGGAGGAACTACAGATACGCAGTATTTT
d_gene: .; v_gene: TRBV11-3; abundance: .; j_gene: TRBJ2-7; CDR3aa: CASSLVQGTYEQYF; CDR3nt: TGTGCCAGCAGCTTAGTGCAGGGAACCTACGAGCAGTACTTC
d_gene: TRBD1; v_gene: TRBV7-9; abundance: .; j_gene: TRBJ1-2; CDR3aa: CASSPTGTGSPLRGYTF; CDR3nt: TGTGCCAGCAGCCCTACCGGGACAGGGTCCCCCCTTCGTGGCTACACCTTC
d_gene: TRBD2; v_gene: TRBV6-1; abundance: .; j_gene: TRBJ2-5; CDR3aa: CASSEALSAGGRGTQYF; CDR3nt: TGTGCCAGCAGTGAAGCGCTTTCGGCGGGAGGAAGGGGGACCCAGTACTTC
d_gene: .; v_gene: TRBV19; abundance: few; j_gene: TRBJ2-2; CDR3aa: CASSIGRDATGELFF; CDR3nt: TGTGCCAGTAGTATAGGTCGTGATGCCACCGGGGAGCTGTTTTTT
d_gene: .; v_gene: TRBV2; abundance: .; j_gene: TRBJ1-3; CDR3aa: CASMASSGNTIYF; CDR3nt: TGTGCCAGCATGGCATCTTCTGGAAACACCATATATTTT
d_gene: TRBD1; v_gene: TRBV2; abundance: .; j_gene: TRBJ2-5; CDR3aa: CASSEVQGAKETQYF; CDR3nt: TGTGCCAGCAGTGAAGTGCAGGGGGCTAAAGAGACCCAGTACTTC
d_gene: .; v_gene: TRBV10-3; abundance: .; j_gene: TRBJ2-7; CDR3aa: CASRKLDSYEQYF; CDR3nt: TGTGCCAGCAGAAAGTTAGATTCCTACGAGCAGTACTTC
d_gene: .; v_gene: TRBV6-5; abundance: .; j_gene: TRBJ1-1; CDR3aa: CASSRGWGTNTEAFF; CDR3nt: TGTGCCAGCAGTCGGGGGTGGGGGACGAACACTGAAGCTTTCTTT
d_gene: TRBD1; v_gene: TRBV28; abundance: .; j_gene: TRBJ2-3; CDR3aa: CASSTGQGDWNTQYF; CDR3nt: TGTGCCAGCAGTACGGGACAGGGGGACTGGAATACGCAGTATTTT
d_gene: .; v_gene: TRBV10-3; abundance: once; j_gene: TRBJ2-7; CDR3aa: CAISEVGNEQYF; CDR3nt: TGTGCCATCAGTGAGGTGGGGAACGAGCAGTACTTC
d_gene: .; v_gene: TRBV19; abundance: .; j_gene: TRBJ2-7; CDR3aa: CASSINEGGDSPYEQYF; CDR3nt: TGTGCCAGTAGTATTAATGAGGGGGGAGACTCCCCCTACGAGCAGTACTTC